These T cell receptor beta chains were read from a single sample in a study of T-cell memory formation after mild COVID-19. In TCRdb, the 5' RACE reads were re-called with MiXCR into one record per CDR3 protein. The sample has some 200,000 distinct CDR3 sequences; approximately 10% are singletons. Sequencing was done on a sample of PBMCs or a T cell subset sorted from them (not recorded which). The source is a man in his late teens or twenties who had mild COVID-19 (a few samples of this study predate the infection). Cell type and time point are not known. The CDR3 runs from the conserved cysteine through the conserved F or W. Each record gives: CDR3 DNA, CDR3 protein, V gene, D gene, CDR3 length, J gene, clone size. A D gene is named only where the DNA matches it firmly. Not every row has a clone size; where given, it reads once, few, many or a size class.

DNA: TGTGCCAGCAGTTTACAGGGATCCACCCTCCACTTT; CDR3: CASSLQGSTLHF; V: TRBV12-3/TRBV12-4; D: .; length: 12; J: TRBJ1-6; size: many
DNA: TGTGCCAGCAGTTTAGCGCGGAATCAGCCCCAGCATTTT; CDR3: CASSLARNQPQHF; V: TRBV12-3/TRBV12-4; D: .; length: 13; J: TRBJ1-5; size: few
DNA: TGTGCCAGCAGCATAGCGGTAGCGGGGGGCCCGGGGGAGCTGTTTTTT; CDR3: CASSIAVAGGPGELFF; V: TRBV7-2; D: TRBD2; length: 16; J: TRBJ2-2; size: .
DNA: TGTGCCAGCAGCCCCCCGGGTGGCTATAATTCACCCCTCCACTTT; CDR3: CASSPPGGYNSPLHF; V: TRBV6-5; D: .; length: 15; J: TRBJ1-6; size: few
DNA: TGCGCCAGCAGCTTGACGGCTTCCCAAGAGACCCAGTACTTC; CDR3: CASSLTASQETQYF; V: TRBV5-1; D: .; length: 14; J: TRBJ2-5; size: few
DNA: TGTGCCAGCAGTAGACGGGGTTCCTATGGCTACACCTTC; CDR3: CASSRRGSYGYTF; V: TRBV6-5; D: .; length: 13; J: TRBJ1-2; size: .
DNA: TGTGCCAGCTGGACAGGGGTCCACGAGCAGTACTTC; CDR3: CASWTGVHEQYF; V: TRBV27; D: TRBD1; length: 12; J: TRBJ2-7; size: few
DNA: TGTGCCAGCAGCTTCGGACTAGCGACAGATACGCAGTATTTT; CDR3: CASSFGLATDTQYF; V: TRBV7-3; D: TRBD2; length: 14; J: TRBJ2-3; size: many
DNA: TGTGCCAGCTCACCCAACAGGGTGGGGAATTCACCCCTCCACTTT; CDR3: CASSPNRVGNSPLHF; V: TRBV18; D: .; length: 15; J: TRBJ1-6; size: once
DNA: TGTGCCAGCGGAGAGTTAGGGGACAGGGTGAGCAATCAGCCCCAGCATTTT; CDR3: CASGELGDRVSNQPQHF; V: TRBV6-5; D: TRBD1; length: 17; J: TRBJ1-5; size: .
DNA: TGTGCCACCAGCGGAGCAGGGGGCCGGGATACGCAGTATTTT; CDR3: CATSGAGGRDTQYF; V: TRBV15; D: TRBD1; length: 14; J: TRBJ2-3; size: many
DNA: TGCAGTGCTAGGGGGAGGGCCCCAGATACGCAGTATTTT; CDR3: CSARGRAPDTQYF; V: TRBV20-1; D: TRBD2; length: 13; J: TRBJ2-3; size: many
DNA: TGCGCCAGCAGCCAAGCCCCGAACTCGGGGCGGGACTATGGCTACACCTTC; CDR3: CASSQAPNSGRDYGYTF; V: TRBV4-1; D: .; length: 17; J: TRBJ1-2; size: .
DNA: TGCGCCAGCAGCCAAGATATCGGGCAGGGGGGCAATCAGCCCCAGCATTTT; CDR3: CASSQDIGQGGNQPQHF; V: TRBV4-3; D: TRBD1; length: 17; J: TRBJ1-5; size: .
DNA: TGCGCCAGCAGCCACCTAACCCAGCCGAACACCGGGGAGCTGTTTTTT; CDR3: CASSHLTQPNTGELFF; V: TRBV4-1; D: .; length: 16; J: TRBJ2-2; size: .
DNA: TGTGCCAGCAGCACTCGGACTAGCGGACCTAACAATGAGCAGTTCTTC; CDR3: CASSTRTSGPNNEQFF; V: TRBV9; D: TRBD2; length: 16; J: TRBJ2-1; size: few
DNA: TGCGCCAGCAGCCAAGCTACCAGCGGGGTTTACAATGAGCAGTTCTTC; CDR3: CASSQATSGVYNEQFF; V: TRBV4-1; D: TRBD2; length: 16; J: TRBJ2-1; size: many
DNA: TGTGCCAGCAGGGGCCGGCAGCAAGCGGCAGAGACCCAGTACTTC; CDR3: CASRGRQQAAETQYF; V: TRBV2; D: .; length: 15; J: TRBJ2-5; size: .
DNA: TGTGCCACCAGCAGAGGGACAGGCCCCTACGAGCAGTACTTC; CDR3: CATSRGTGPYEQYF; V: TRBV15; D: TRBD1; length: 14; J: TRBJ2-7; size: few
DNA: TGTGCCAGCAGTGCGGGACAGGGTTTTCGTGGCTACACCTTC; CDR3: CASSAGQGFRGYTF; V: TRBV6-5; D: TRBD1; length: 14; J: TRBJ1-2; size: few
DNA: TGTGCCAGCATCTACATTTCGGGCTACAATGAGCAGTTCTTC; CDR3: CASIYISGYNEQFF; V: TRBV12-3/TRBV12-4; D: .; length: 14; J: TRBJ2-1; size: .
DNA: TGTGCCAGCAGCTTGGTGGGACAGGGACACGAGACCCAGTACTTC; CDR3: CASSLVGQGHETQYF; V: TRBV5-5; D: TRBD1; length: 15; J: TRBJ2-5; size: .
DNA: TGTGCCAGCAGCTTCAGTGTCCCCTACAATGAGCAGTTCTTC; CDR3: CASSFSVPYNEQFF; V: TRBV7-2; D: .; length: 14; J: TRBJ2-1; size: many
DNA: TGCGCCAGCAGCACCCAGAAGTTCACAGATACGCAGTATTTT; CDR3: CASSTQKFTDTQYF; V: TRBV5-1; D: .; length: 14; J: TRBJ2-3; size: few
DNA: TGTGCCAGCAGTTACGGCCGGGACAGGGGCCACGAGCAGTACTTC; CDR3: CASSYGRDRGHEQYF; V: TRBV6-2/TRBV6-3; D: TRBD1; length: 15; J: TRBJ2-7; size: few
DNA: TGCGCCAGCAGCTTGCTACAGGGAAGTAATTCACCCCTCCACTTT; CDR3: CASSLLQGSNSPLHF; V: TRBV5-1; D: .; length: 15; J: TRBJ1-6; size: once
DNA: TGTGCCAGCTCACCGCGACCCGGTGAAGCTTTCTTT; CDR3: CASSPRPGEAFF; V: TRBV18; D: .; length: 12; J: TRBJ1-1; size: .
DNA: TGTGCCAGCAAGAGGCAGGGAACAGATACGCAGTATTTT; CDR3: CASKRQGTDTQYF; V: TRBV6-5; D: .; length: 13; J: TRBJ2-3; size: .
DNA: TGTGCCAGCAGCTCGGACGGGAGGGGAGAAGCTTTCTTT; CDR3: CASSSDGRGEAFF; V: TRBV5-8; D: .; length: 13; J: TRBJ1-1; size: few
DNA: TGTGCCAGCAGGAGGACACCCAGTAGCACAGATACGCAGTATTTT; CDR3: CASRRTPSSTDTQYF; V: TRBV2; D: .; length: 15; J: TRBJ2-3; size: few
DNA: TGCGCCAGCAGCCAAGGGACTAGCGGTCGCTACGAGCAGTACTTC; CDR3: CASSQGTSGRYEQYF; V: TRBV4-3; D: TRBD2; length: 15; J: TRBJ2-7; size: .
DNA: TGTGCCAGCAGCCTGGGAGGGCCTCCAGACAATCAGCCCCAGCATTTT; CDR3: CASSLGGPPDNQPQHF; V: TRBV7-9; D: .; length: 16; J: TRBJ1-5; size: few
DNA: TGTGCCAGCAGCTTCAGCGCCGGCGATACGCAGTATTTT; CDR3: CASSFSAGDTQYF; V: TRBV11-2; D: .; length: 13; J: TRBJ2-3; size: .
DNA: TGTGCCAGCGGGCGTGGACAGGGGGAAAAACTGTTTTTT; CDR3: CASGRGQGEKLFF; V: TRBV7-9; D: TRBD1; length: 13; J: TRBJ1-4; size: many
DNA: TGTGCCAGCAGGCCCCTAGCGGCCCACAATGAGCAGTTCTTC; CDR3: CASRPLAAHNEQFF; V: TRBV2; D: TRBD2; length: 14; J: TRBJ2-1; size: .
DNA: TGTGCCAGCTCACCACGGCTGATGGGGTCTATCTCCTACAATGAGCAGTTCTTC; CDR3: CASSPRLMGSISYNEQFF; V: TRBV18; D: .; length: 18; J: TRBJ2-1; size: many
DNA: TGCAGTGCTAGTCAGGGGCAGCAGCCCCAGCATTTT; CDR3: CSASQGQQPQHF; V: TRBV20-1; D: .; length: 12; J: TRBJ1-5; size: many
DNA: TGTGCCAGCAGCCGAAAGGCTTTGAAAGAGACCCAGTACTTC; CDR3: CASSRKALKETQYF; V: TRBV3-1; D: .; length: 14; J: TRBJ2-5; size: many
DNA: TGTGCCAGCAGAGGCTTGCTAACTAGCACAGATACGCAGTATTTT; CDR3: CASRGLLTSTDTQYF; V: TRBV12-3/TRBV12-4; D: .; length: 15; J: TRBJ2-3; size: .
DNA: TGCGCCAGCAGCCAAGAGGAACAGACCCAGTACTTC; CDR3: CASSQEEQTQYF; V: TRBV4-1; D: .; length: 12; J: TRBJ2-5; size: few
DNA: TGTGCTGGTCTGGACAGGGTAGAGTACGAGCAGTACTTC; CDR3: CAGLDRVEYEQYF; V: TRBV24-1; D: TRBD1; length: 13; J: TRBJ2-7; size: few
DNA: TGTGCCAGCAGCTTTAAAGGGACTGATGGCGAGCAGTACTTC; CDR3: CASSFKGTDGEQYF; V: TRBV7-9; D: .; length: 14; J: TRBJ2-7; size: .